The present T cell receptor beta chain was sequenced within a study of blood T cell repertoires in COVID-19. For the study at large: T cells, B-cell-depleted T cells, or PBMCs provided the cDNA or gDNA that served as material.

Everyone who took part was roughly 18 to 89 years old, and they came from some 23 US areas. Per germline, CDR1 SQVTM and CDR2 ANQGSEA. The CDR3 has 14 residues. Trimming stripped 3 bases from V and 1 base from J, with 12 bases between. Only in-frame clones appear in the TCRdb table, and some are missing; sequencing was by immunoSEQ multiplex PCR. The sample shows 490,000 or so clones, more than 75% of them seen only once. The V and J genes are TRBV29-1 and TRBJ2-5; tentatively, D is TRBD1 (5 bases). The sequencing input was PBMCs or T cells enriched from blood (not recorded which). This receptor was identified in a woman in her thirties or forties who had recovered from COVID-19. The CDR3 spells CSVEAGYPQETQYF. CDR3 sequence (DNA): TGCAGCGTTGAGGCAGGGTACCCCCAAGAGACCCAGTACTTC. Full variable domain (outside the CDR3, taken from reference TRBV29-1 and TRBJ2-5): SAVISQKPSRDICQRGTSLTIQCQVDSQVTMMFWYRQQPGQSLTLIATANQGSEATYESGFVIDKFPISRPNLTFSTLTVSNMSPEDSSIYLCSVEAGYPQETQYFGPGTRLLVL.